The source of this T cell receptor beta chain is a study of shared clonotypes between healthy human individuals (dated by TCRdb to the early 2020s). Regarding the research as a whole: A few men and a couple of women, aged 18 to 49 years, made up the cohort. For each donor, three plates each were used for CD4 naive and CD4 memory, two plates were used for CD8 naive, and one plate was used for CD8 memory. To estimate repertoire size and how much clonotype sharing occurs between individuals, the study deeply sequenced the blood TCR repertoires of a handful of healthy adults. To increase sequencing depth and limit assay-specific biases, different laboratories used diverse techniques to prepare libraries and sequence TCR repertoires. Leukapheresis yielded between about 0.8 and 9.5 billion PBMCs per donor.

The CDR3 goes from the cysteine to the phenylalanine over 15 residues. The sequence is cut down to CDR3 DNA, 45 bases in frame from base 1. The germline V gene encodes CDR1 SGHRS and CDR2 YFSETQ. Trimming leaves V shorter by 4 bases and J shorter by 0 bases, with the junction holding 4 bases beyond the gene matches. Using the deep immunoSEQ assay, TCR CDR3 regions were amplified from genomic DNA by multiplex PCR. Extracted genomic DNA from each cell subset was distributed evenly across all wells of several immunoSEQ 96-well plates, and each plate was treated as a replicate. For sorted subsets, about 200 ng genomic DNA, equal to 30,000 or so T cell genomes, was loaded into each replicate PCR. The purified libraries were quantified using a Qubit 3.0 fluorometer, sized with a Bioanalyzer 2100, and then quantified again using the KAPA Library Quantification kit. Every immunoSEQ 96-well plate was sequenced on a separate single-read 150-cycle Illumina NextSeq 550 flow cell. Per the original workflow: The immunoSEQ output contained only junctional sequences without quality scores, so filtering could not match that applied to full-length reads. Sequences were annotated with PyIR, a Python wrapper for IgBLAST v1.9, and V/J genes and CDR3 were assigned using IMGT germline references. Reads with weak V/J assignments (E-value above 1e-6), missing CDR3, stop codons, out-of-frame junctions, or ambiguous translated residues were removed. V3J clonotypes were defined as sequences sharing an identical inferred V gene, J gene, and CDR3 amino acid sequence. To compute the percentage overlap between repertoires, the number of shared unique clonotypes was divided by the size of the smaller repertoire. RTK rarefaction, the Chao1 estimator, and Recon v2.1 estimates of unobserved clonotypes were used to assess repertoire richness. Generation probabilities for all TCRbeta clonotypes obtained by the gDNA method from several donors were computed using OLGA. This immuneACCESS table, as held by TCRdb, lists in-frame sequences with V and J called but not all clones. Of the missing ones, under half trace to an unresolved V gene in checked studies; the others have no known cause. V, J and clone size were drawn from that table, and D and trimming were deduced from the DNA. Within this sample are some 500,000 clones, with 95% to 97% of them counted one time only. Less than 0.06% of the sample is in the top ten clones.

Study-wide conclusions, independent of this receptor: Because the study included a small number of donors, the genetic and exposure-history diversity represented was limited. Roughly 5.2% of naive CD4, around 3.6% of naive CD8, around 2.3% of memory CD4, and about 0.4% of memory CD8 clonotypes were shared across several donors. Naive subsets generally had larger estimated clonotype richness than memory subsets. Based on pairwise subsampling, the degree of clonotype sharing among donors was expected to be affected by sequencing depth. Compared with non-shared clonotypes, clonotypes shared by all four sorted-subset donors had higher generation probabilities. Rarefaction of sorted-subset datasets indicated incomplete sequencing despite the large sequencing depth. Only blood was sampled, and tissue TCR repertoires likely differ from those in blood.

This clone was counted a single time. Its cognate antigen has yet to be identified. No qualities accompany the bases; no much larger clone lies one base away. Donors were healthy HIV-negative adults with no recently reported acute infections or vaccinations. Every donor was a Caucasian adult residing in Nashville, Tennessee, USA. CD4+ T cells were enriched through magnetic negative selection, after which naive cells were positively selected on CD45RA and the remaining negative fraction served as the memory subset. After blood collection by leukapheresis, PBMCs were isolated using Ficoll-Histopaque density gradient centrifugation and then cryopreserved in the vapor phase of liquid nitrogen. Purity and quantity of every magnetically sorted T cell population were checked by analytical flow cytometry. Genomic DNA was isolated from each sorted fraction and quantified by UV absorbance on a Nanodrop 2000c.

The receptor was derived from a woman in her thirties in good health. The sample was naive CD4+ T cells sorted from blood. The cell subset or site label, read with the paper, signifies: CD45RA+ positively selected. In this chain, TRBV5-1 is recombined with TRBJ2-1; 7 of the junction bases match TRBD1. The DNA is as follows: TGCGCCAGCAGCGGGGACAGTCCCTCCTACAATGAGCAGTTCTTC. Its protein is CASSGDSPSYNEQFF.